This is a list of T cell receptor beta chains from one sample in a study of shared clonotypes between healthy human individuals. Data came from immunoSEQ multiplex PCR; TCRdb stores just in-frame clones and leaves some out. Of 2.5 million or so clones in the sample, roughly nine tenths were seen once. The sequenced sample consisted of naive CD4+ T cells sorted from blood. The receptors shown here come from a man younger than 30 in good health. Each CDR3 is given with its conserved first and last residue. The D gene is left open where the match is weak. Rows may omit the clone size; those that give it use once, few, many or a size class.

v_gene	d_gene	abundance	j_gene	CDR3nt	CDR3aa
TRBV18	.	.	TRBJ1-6	TGTGCCAGCTCACCAATGACCGTCACGGACTCACCCCTCCACTTT	CASSPMTVTDSPLHF
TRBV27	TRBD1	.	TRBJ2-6	TGTGCCAGCAGCCTAATCGACAGGGGACACTCTGGGGCCAACGTCCTGACTTTC	CASSLIDRGHSGANVLTF
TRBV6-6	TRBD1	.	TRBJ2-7	TGTGCCAGCAGGACAGGGGAGTCCCCCTACGAGCAGTACTTC	CASRTGESPYEQYF
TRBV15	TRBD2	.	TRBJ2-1	TGTGCCACCAGCTCTTCGGGACTAGCGGGAGGTAGCGGGAATGAGCAGTTCTTC	CATSSSGLAGGSGNEQFF
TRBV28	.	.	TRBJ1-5	TGTGCCAGCAGTTCAGCAGGGGAACCCAATCAGCCCCAGCATTTT	CASSSAGEPNQPQHF
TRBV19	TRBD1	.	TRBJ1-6	TGTGCCAGTAGTATAGAACAGGGGATCGATTCACCCCTCCACTTT	CASSIEQGIDSPLHF
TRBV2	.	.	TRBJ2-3	TGTGCCAGCAGGGCCACGACAGTTCCAGATACGCAGTATTTT	CASRATTVPDTQYF
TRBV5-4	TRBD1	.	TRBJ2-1	TGTGCCAGCAGTAGGGACAGGACCTCCTACAATGAGCAGTTCTTC	CASSRDRTSYNEQFF
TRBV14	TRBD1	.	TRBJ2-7	TGTGCCAGCAGCCCTTCCGGGACAGGCCCCTACGAGCAGTACTTC	CASSPSGTGPYEQYF
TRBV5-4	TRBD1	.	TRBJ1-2	TGTGCCAGCAGCTTCCGGGACAGGGGGTTCGGCTACACCTTC	CASSFRDRGFGYTF
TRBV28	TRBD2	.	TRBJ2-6	TGTGCCAGCAGGGGGGCTAGCGGGACGAATTCTGGGGCCAACGTCCTGACTTTC	CASRGASGTNSGANVLTF
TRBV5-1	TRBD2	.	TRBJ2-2	TGCGCCAGCAGCCCGGTGAGCGGGGGGGCCAGGAACACCGGGGAGCTGTTTTTT	CASSPVSGGARNTGELFF
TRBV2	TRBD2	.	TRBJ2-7	TGTGCCAGCAGTGAAAGCAGGCTAGCGGGGGGATACGAGCAGTACTTC	CASSESRLAGGYEQYF
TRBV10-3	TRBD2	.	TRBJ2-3	TGTGCCATCGGTATGGGGCTAGCGGGAGATCCGGCAGATACGCAGTATTTT	CAIGMGLAGDPADTQYF
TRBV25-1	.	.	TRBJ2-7	TGTGCCAGCAGTGAATACCGCCAGGGCGAGCAGTACTTC	CASSEYRQGEQYF
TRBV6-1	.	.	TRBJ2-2	TGTGCCAGCAGGACAGACCCCGGGGAGCTGTTTTTT	CASRTDPGELFF
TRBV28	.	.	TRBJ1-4	TGTGCCAGCAGTTTAAGACGGATTGCAACTAATGAAAAACTGTTTTTT	CASSLRRIATNEKLFF
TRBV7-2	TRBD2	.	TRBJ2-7	TGTGCCAGCAGCTCAAGACTAGCGGGTTTCTACGAGCAGTACTTC	CASSSRLAGFYEQYF
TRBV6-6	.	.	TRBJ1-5	TGTGCCAGCAGTTTTGGACTGGATCAGCCCCAGCATTTT	CASSFGLDQPQHF
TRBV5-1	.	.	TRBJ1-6	TGCGCCAGCAGCTTGGTCGGTAGCTCCTATAATTCACCCCTCCACTTT	CASSLVGSSYNSPLHF
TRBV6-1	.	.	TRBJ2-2	TGTGCCAGCAGTGATGCGGTCCTCACCGGGGAGCTGTTTTTT	CASSDAVLTGELFF
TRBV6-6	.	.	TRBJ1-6	TGTGCCAGCAGTTTAAGGGGCTCCTATAATTCACCCCTCCACTTT	CASSLRGSYNSPLHF
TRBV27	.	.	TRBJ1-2	TGTGCCAGCAGTCGATCCTGGGGACCCTATGGCTACACCTTC	CASSRSWGPYGYTF
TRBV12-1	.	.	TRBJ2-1	TGTGCCAGCAGCCCCCGGGGCGATGAGCAGTTCTTC	CASSPRGDEQFF
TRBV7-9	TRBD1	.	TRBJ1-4	TGTGCCAGCAGCCCTGGACAGGGGGGGGAAAAACTGTTTTTT	CASSPGQGGEKLFF
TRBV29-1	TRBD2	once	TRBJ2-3	TGCAGCGTTTCGACTAGCGGGACCCGTGGGGGTACGCAGTATTTT	CSVSTSGTRGGTQYF
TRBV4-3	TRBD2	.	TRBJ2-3	TGCGCCAGCAGCCCAGGAGCTAGCGGGAGCGAGAGTCGGAGAGCTACGCAGTATTTT	CASSPGASGSESRRATQYF
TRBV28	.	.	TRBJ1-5	TGTGCCAGCAGGTCAGGGCGGCGGCAGCCCCAGCATTTT	CASRSGRRQPQHF
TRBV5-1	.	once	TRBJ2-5	TGCGCCAGCAGCTTCTCGGCTCAAGAGACCCAGTACTTC	CASSFSAQETQYF
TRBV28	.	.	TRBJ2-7	TGTGCCAGCAGTTTATACCTGACCTACGAGCAGTACTTC	CASSLYLTYEQYF
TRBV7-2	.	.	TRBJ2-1	TGTGCCAGCAGCTTAAGGGGGGTCCCCAATGAGCAGTTCTTC	CASSLRGVPNEQFF
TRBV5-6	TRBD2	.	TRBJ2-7	TGTGCCAGCAGCCAACTAGCGCAGCCCTACGAGCAGTACTTC	CASSQLAQPYEQYF
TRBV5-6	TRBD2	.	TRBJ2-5	TGTGCCAGCCTCGGGGGGGCCCTGCGGGAGACCCAGTACTTC	CASLGGALRETQYF
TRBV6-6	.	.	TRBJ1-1	TGTGCCAGCAGCCCAACAGGAAACACTGAAGCTTTCTTT	CASSPTGNTEAFF
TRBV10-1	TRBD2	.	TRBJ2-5	TGCGCCAGCAGTGCCCTGGGGACTACCGACCAAGAGACCCAGTACTTC	CASSALGTTDQETQYF
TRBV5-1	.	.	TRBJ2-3	TGCGCCAGCAGCTTGGAGGGGCTGATGGATACGCAGTATTTT	CASSLEGLMDTQYF
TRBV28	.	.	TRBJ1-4	TGTGCCAGCAGTTCCCCCCGGGAGTGGAATGAAAAACTGTTTTTT	CASSSPREWNEKLFF
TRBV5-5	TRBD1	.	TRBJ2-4	TGTGCCAGCAGCTGGGGACAGGACCTGCTAGCCAAAAACATTCAGTACTTC	CASSWGQDLLAKNIQYF
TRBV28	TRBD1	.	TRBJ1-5	TGTGCCAGCAGTTCCGCCTCTGGACAGGGGATATATCAGCCCCAGCATTTT	CASSSASGQGIYQPQHF
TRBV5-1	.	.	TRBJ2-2	TGCGCCAGCAGCTTGGTAGCCCTCCCCAACACCGGGGAGCTGTTTTTT	CASSLVALPNTGELFF
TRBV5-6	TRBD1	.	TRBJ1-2	TGTGCCAGCAGCCCCTACAACCGCAGGGGGTCCTATGGCTACACCTTC	CASSPYNRRGSYGYTF
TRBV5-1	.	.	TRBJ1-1	TGCGCCAGCAGCTTCTGGACAGACAGGTGGTCCCACACTGAAGCTTTCTTT	CASSFWTDRWSHTEAFF
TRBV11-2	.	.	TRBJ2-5	TGTGCCAGCAGCCCCGCTTGGGGCCAGCAAGAGACCCAGTACTTC	CASSPAWGQQETQYF
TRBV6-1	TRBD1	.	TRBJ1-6	TGTGCCAGCAGTGAAAAGAGGGGACAGGAAGTCTATAATTCACCCCTCCACTTT	CASSEKRGQEVYNSPLHF
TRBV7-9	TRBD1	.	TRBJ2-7	TGTGCCAGCAGCTTAGATTTTGGGACAGCTCATTACGAGCAGTACTTC	CASSLDFGTAHYEQYF
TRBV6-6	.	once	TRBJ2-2	TGTGCCAGCAGTTACTCGCACATCACCGGGGAGCTGTTTTTT	CASSYSHITGELFF
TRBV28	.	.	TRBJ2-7	TGTGCCAGCATGACGCACGGAGGGTCCTACGAGCAGTACTTC	CASMTHGGSYEQYF
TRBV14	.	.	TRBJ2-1	TGTGCCAGCAGCCAAGAGGGGCGCTCCCCTTACAATGAGCAGTTCTTC	CASSQEGRSPYNEQFF
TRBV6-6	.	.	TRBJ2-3	TGTGCCAGCAGCCTTATGAGGGGGACTAGCACAGATACGCAGTATTTT	CASSLMRGTSTDTQYF
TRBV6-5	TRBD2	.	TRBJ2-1	TGTGCCAGCAGACCGACTAGCGGGGGCCCCCATGAGCAGTTCTTC	CASRPTSGGPHEQFF
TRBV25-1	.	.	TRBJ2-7	TGTGCCAGCAGTGAGGCAGGGGACTACGAGCAGTACTTC	CASSEAGDYEQYF
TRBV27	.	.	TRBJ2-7	TGTGCCAGCAATTCGGGGGCGAAAAGTATTCTAGATAACGAGCAGTACTTC	CASNSGAKSILDNEQYF
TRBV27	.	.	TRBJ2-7	TGTGCCAGCAGGGAGACAGCCTTTCCCTCCTACGAGCAGTACTTC	CASRETAFPSYEQYF
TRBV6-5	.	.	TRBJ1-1	TGTGCCAGCAGAACAGTCAGGGGCATGAACACTGAAGCTTTCTTT	CASRTVRGMNTEAFF